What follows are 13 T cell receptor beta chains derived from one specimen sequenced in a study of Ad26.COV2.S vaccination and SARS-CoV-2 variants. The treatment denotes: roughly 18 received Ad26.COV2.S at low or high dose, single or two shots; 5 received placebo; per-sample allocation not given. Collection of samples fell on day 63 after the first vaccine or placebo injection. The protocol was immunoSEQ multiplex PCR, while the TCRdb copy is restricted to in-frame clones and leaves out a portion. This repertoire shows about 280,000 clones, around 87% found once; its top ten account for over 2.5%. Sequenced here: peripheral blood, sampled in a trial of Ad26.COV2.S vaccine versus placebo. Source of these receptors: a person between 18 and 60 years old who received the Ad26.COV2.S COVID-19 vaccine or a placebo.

CDR3 protein: CASSHGQGGKNYGYTF. The CDR3 DNA sequence: TGCGCCAGCAGCCATGGACAGGGGGGGAAAAACTATGGCTACACCTTC. The chain combines TRBV10-1 with TRBJ1-2; 10 bases are shared with TRBD1. Germline assignment: CDR1 WNHNN and CDR2 SYGVQD (reference sequence). V trimming: 6 bases; J trimming: 2 bases; junction bases outside the gene matches: 9. The CDR3 runs to 16 residues.

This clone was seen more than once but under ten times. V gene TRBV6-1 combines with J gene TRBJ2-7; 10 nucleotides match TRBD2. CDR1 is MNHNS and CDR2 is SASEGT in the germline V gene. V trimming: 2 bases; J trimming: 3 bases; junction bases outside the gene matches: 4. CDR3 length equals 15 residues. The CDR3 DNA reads TGTGCCAGCAGTGAAATCCTAGCGGGGGACTACGAGCAGTACTTC. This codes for CASSEILAGDYEQYF.

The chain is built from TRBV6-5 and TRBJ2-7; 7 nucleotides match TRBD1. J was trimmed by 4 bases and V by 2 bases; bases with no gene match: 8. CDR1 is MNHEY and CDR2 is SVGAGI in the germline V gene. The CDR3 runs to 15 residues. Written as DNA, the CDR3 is TGTGCCAGCAGTTACGGGGGACAGATACCTTACGAGCAGTACTTC. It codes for CASSYGGQIPYEQYF.

The CDR3 sequence is CSVDGDTLSMNTEAFF. DNA of the CDR3: TGCAGCGTTGACGGGGACACCCTCTCGATGAACACTGAAGCTTTCTTT. This chain connects TRBV29-1 to TRBJ1-1, with D possibly TRBD1 on 6 matching bases. The germline CDR1 and CDR2 sequences are SQVTM and ANQGSEA. V was pared by 3 bases and J by 0 bases, with 17 bases between. This CDR3 is built from 16 residues.

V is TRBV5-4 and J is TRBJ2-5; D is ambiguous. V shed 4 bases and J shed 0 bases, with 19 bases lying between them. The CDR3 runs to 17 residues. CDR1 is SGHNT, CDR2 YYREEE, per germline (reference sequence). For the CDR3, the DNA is TGTGCCAGCAGCCCCGAAAGACCATGGTCGCACCAAGAGACCCAGTACTTC. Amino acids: CASSPERPWSHQETQYF.

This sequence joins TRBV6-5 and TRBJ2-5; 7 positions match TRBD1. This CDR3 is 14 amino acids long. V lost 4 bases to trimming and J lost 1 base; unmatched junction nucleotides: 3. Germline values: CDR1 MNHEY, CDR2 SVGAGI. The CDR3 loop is CASSFRDSQETQYF. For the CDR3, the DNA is TGTGCCAGCAGTTTTAGGGACAGCCAAGAGACCCAGTACTTC.

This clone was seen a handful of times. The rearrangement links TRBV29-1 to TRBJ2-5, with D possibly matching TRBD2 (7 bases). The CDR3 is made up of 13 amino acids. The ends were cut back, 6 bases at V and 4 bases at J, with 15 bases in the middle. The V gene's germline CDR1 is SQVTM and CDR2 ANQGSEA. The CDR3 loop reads CSVEGGGRETQYF. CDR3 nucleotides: TGCAGCGTGGAGGGAGGGGGGCGAGAGACCCAGTACTTC. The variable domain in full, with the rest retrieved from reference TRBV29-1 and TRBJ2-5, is SAVISQKPSRDICQRGTSLTIQCQVDSQVTMMFWYRQQPGQSLTLIATANQGSEATYESGFVIDKFPISRPNLTFSTLTVSNMSPEDSSIYLCSVEGGGRETQYFGPGTRLLVL.

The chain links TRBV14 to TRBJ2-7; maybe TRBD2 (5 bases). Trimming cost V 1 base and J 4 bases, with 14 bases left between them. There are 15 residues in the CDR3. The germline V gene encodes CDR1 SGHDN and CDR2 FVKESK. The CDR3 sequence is CASSQVTGKSYEQYF. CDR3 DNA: TGTGCCAGCAGCCAAGTTACGGGGAAGTCGTACGAGCAGTACTTC.

The CDR3 DNA reads TGTGCCAGCAGTGACCCCGGCTCCAAAGAGACCCAGTACTTC. This sequence encodes CASSDPGSKETQYF. The rearrangement links TRBV25-1 to TRBJ2-5; D is unresolved. The germline V gene has CDR1 MGHDK and CDR2 SYGVNS. The CDR3 extends over 14 amino acids. V shed 3 bases and J shed 3 bases, with 11 bases lying between them.

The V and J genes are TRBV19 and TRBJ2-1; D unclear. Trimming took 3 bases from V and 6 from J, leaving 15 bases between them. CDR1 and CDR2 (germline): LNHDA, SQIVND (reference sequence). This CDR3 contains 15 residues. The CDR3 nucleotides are TGTGCCAGTAGTATGGGTACACTGAGCTCCAATGAGCAGTTCTTC. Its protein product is CASSMGTLSSNEQFF.

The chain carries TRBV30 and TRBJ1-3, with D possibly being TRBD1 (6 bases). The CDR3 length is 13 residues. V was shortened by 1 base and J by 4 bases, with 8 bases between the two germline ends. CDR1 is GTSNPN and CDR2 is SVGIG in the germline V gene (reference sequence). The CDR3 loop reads CAWSGTAGNTIYF. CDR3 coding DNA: TGTGCCTGGAGTGGGACAGCAGGAAACACCATATATTTT.

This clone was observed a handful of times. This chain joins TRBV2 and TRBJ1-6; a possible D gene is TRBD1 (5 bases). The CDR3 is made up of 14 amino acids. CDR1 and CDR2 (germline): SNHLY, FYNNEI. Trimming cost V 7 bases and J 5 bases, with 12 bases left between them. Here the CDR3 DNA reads TGTGCCAGCACCATGACAGCGAATAATTCACCCCTCCACTTT. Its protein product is CASTMTANNSPLHF.

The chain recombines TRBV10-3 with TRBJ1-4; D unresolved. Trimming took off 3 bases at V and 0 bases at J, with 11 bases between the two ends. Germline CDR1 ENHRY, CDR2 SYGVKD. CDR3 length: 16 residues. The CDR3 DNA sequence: TGTGCCATCAGTGAAACAGTACCTGCAACTAATGAAAAACTGTTTTTT. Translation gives CAISETVPATNEKLFF.